Described below is a single T cell receptor beta chain sequence and its context. The antigen is undetermined. This record belongs to a study of cytomegalovirus exposure and HLA in healthy donors. Study-level findings and limits: TCR beta chains numbering some 160 were designated cytomegalovirus-associated. Cytomegalovirus status, reportedly, was diagnosed with high specificity and sensitivity by the classifier. Rarity marked most TCR sequences, yet some public TCRs occurred in many donors.

V was cut by 2 bases and J by 2 bases, with 6 bases left in between. CDR1 MGHRA and CDR2 YSYEKL come from the germline V gene. The CDR3 is made up of 13 amino acids. Some clones are missing from TCRdb's copy, which holds only in-frame ones; the method was immunoSEQ multiplex PCR. The sample records some 150,000 clones, 80% to 90% being singletons. The source material was PBMCs. The receptor's source is a woman aged 18-29 years in good health and CMV-seropositive. The chain joins TRBV4-1 to TRBJ1-2; unclear D gene. CDR3 region: CASSQQTNYGYTF. CDR3 nucleotides: TGCGCCAGCAGCCAACAGACAAACTATGGCTACACCTTC.